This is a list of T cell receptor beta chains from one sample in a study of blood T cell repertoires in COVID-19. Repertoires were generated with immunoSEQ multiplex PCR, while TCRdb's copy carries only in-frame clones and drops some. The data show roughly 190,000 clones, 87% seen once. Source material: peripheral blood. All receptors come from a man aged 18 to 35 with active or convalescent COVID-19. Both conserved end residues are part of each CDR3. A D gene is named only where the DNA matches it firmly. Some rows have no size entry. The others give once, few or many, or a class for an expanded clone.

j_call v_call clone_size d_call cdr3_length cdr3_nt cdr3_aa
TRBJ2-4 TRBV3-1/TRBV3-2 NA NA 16 TGTGCCAGCAGCCAAGGCGCAGGGATGGCCAAAAACATTCAGTACTTC CASSQGAGMAKNIQYF
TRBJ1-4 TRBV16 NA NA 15 TGTGCCAGCAGCCAATATACAGGGTTCCGCGGAAAACTGTTTTTT CASSQYTGFRGKLFF
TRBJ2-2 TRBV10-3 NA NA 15 TGTGCCATCAGTGACATGAGGCCTTCGGACGGGGAGCTGTTTTTT CAISDMRPSDGELFF
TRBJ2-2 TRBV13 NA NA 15 TGTGCCAGCAGCGTACGGGACACCGGCACCGGGGAGCTGTTTTTT CASSVRDTGTGELFF
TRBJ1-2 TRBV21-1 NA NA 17 TGTGCCAGCAGCAAAGCGCTGGGCAGAGGAGGGTACTATGGCTACACCTTC CASSKALGRGGYYGYTF
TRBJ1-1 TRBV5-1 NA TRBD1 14 TGCGCCAGCAGCTCGACAGGGCTTAACACTGAAGCTTTCTTT CASSSTGLNTEAFF
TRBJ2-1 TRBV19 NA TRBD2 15 TGTGCCAGTAGTATCCCCAAGACTAGCGCAAATGAGCAGTTCTTC CASSIPKTSANEQFF
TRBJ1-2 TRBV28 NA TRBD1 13 TGTGCCAGCAGCCTAGGGGGCTACTATGGCTACACCTTC CASSLGGYYGYTF
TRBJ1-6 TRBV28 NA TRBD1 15 TGTGCCAGCAGTCCATGGACAGGGAGCGGTTCACCCCTCCACTTT CASSPWTGSGSPLHF
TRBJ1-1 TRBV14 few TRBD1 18 TGTGCCAGCAGCCAAGTACAAAAGGGGGCACGGATGAACACTGAAGCTTTCTTT CASSQVQKGARMNTEAFF
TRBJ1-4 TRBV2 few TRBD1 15 TGTGCCACCCGGGACAGGGGAGACCGCAATGAAAAACTGTTTTTT CATRDRGDRNEKLFF
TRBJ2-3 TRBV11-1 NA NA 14 TGTGCCAGCAGCCAGGGACTGAGCACAGATACGCAGTATTTT CASSQGLSTDTQYF
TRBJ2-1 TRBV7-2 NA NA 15 TGTGCCAGCAGCTTAGTGTCCGGGACCTACAATGAGCAGTTCTTC CASSLVSGTYNEQFF
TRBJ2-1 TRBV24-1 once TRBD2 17 TGTGCCACCAGTGATCCAACTAGGGGCGGGAGTTACAATGAGCAGTTCTTC CATSDPTRGGSYNEQFF
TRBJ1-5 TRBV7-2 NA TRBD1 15 TGTGCCAGCAGCGGGCGGGACAGGGGAGAACAGCCCCAGCATTTT CASSGRDRGEQPQHF
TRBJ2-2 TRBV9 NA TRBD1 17 TGTGCCAGCAGCGTCCGCGGACAGGGGGCGAACACCGGGGAGCTGTTTTTT CASSVRGQGANTGELFF
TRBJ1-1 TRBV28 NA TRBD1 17 TGTGCCAGCAGTTCCGAGCTATACAGGGGGCTGAACACTGAAGCTTTCTTT CASSSELYRGLNTEAFF
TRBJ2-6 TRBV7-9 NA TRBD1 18 TGTGCCAGCAGCTCGGACAGGGACCTTCTCTCTGGGGCCAACGTCCTGACTTTC CASSSDRDLLSGANVLTF
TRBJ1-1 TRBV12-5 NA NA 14 TGTGCTAGTGGTTTGGGCAGGGCGGACACTGAAGCTTTCTTT CASGLGRADTEAFF
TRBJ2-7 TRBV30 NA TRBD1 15 TGTGCCTGGAAAGAGGGGACAGCAGATTTCTACGAGCAGTACTTC CAWKEGTADFYEQYF
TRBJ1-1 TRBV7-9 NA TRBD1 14 TGTGCCAGCAGCATACAGGGGGCTCTCACTGAAGCTTTCTTT CASSIQGALTEAFF
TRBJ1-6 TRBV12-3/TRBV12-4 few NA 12 TGTGCCAGCAGTTTTCGAGGTTCACCCCTCCACTTT CASSFRGSPLHF
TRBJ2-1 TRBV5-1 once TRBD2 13 TGCGCCAGCACTTGGAGCGGGGTAAATGAGCAGTTCTTC CASTWSGVNEQFF
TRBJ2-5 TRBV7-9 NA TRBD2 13 TGTGCCAGCAGCCTGGGGGGGCAAGAGACCCAGTACTTC CASSLGGQETQYF
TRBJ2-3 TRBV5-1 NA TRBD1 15 TGCGCCAGCAGCTTGGGGGGACAGCCCACAGATACGCAGTATTTT CASSLGGQPTDTQYF
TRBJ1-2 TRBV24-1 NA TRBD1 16 TGTGCCACCAGTGAACCCGGACAGGCCGCATTCTATGGCTACACCTTC CATSEPGQAAFYGYTF
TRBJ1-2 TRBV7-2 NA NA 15 TGTGCCAGCAGCTTAGTCCAGGATCCTAACTATGGCTACACCTTC CASSLVQDPNYGYTF
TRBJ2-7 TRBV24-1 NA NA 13 TGTGCCACCAGTGATTCGAACACCTACGAGCAGTACTTC CATSDSNTYEQYF
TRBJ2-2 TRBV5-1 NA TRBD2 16 TGCGCCAGCAGCTTGGGTTTGCGGGAGGACACCGGGGAGCTGTTTTTT CASSLGLREDTGELFF
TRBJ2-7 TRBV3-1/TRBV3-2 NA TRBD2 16 TGTGCCAGCAGCCAAGGGGGACTATCAACATCCTACGAGCAGTACTTC CASSQGGLSTSYEQYF
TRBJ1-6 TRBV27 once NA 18 TGTGCCAGCAGTTTATCGTCAGGACAGTCCTTTTATAATTCACCCCTCCACTTT CASSLSSGQSFYNSPLHF
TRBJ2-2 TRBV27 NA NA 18 TGTGCCAGCAGTTTACGGGGGTACGGGGACGGGCGGACCGGGGAGCTGTTTTTT CASSLRGYGDGRTGELFF
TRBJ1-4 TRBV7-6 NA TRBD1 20 TGTGCCAGCAGCCCTGAACTAACCGGGACAGAAGTAGGGGATAATGAAAAACTGTTTTTT CASSPELTGTEVGDNEKLFF
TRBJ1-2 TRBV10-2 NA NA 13 TGCGCCAGTTACACCCCTCAAAACTATGGCTACACCTTC CASYTPQNYGYTF
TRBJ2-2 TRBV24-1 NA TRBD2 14 TGTGCCACGCGCGGGGGGTTAGCTCCCGGGGAGCTGTTTTTT CATRGGLAPGELFF
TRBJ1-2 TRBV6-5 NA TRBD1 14 TGTGCCAGCAGGAGACGGGACAGGGGCTATGGCTACACCTTC CASRRRDRGYGYTF
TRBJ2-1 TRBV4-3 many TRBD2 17 TGCGCCAGCAGCCAAGATGGAGCGGGAGGGCCCTACAATGAGCAGTTCTTC CASSQDGAGGPYNEQFF
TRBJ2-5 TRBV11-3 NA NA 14 TGTGCCAGCAGCTTAGTTGCTAGCTCAGAGACCCAGTACTTC CASSLVASSETQYF
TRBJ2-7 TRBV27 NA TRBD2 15 TGTGCCAGCAGTACCCTGGGACTAGCGGGACCCGAGCAGTACTTC CASSTLGLAGPEQYF
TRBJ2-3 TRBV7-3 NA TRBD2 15 TGTGCCAGCAGCTTAACAGCGGGAGCCCCAGATACGCAGTATTTT CASSLTAGAPDTQYF
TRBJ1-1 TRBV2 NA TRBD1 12 TGTGCCAGCAGCGGACAGGGAGGTGAAGCTTTCTTT CASSGQGGEAFF
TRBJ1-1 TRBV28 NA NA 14 TGTGCCAGCAGTTTATCGGACTTAAACACTGAAGCTTTCTTT CASSLSDLNTEAFF
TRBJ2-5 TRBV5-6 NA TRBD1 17 TGTGCCAGCAGCCTGAAGGCCGGGACAGGGTTAAGAGAGACCCAGTACTTC CASSLKAGTGLRETQYF
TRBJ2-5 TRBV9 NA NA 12 TGTGCCAGCAGCGTAGCAGGGGAGACCCAGTACTTC CASSVAGETQYF
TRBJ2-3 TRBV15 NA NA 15 TGTGCCACCAGCATAGCGGAAGTTAACACAGATACGCAGTATTTT CATSIAEVNTDTQYF
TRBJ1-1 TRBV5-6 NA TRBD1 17 TGTGCCAGCAGCTTGTTAGGGGGCGCACTGGGGAACACTGAAGCTTTCTTT CASSLLGGALGNTEAFF
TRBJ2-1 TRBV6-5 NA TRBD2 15 TGTGCCAGCATCGGTAGCGGGGGGTCGTACAATGAGCAGTTCTTC CASIGSGGSYNEQFF
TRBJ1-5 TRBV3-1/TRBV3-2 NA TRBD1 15 TGTGCCGGGTCTTTGGGACAGACGGGCAATCAGCCCCAGCATTTT CAGSLGQTGNQPQHF
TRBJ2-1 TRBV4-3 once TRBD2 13 TGCGCCAGCAGCCAAGATCGCGGGGGTGAGCAGTTCTTC CASSQDRGGEQFF